This T cell receptor (beta chain) stems from a study of blood T cell repertoires in COVID-19. At the level of the study: The United States, Italy and Spain were the sources of the acute and convalescent COVID-19 samples. Sample material is recorded as cDNA or gDNA derived from T cells, B-cell-depleted T cells, or PBMCs.

The CDR3 length is 13 residues. Germline values: CDR1 MNHEY, CDR2 SVGAGI. Trimming removed 7 bases from V and 4 bases from J, with 11 bases in between. In the authors' methods: Amplification with reference gene primers provided the estimates of nucleated cell counts. Libraries were prepared by immunoSEQ multiplex PCR; TCRdb keeps only in-frame clonotypes and omits some of them. The D gene and trimming were derived from the DNA, and the V and J assignments and clone size from that table. The data hold under 300,000 clones, with 88% observed a single time. The receptor comes from a woman between 35 and 50 years old who had recovered from COVID-19. J is TRBJ2-1 and V is TRBV6-5; TRBD1 might be the D (6 bases). The source material was peripheral blood. CDR3 coding DNA: TGTGCCAGCACCCCGCAGGGGTACAATGAGCAGTTCTTC. It translates to CASTPQGYNEQFF.